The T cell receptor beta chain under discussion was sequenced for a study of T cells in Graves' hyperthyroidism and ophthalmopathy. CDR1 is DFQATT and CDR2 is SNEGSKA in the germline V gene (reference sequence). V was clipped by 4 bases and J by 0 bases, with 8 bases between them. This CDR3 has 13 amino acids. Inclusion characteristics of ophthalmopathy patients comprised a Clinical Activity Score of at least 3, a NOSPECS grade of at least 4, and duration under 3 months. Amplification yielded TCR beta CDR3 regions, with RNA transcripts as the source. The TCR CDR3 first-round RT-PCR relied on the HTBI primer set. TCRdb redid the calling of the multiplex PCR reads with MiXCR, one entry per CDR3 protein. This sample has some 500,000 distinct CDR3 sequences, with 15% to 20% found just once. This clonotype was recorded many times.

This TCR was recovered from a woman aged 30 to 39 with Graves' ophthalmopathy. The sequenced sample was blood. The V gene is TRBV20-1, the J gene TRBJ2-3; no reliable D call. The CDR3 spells CSATIDSTDTQYF. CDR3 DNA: TGCAGTGCTACTATTGACAGCACAGATACGCAGTATTTT.